There are a few counts of the clone carrying this T cell receptor (beta chain). What it binds is not known. Germline V gene data show CDR1 as SGHTA and CDR2 as FQGNSA. V was clipped by 1 base and J by 5 bases; unmatched bases: 4. The CDR3 runs 14 residues. This sample was included in a study of T-cell reconstitution after alpha-beta-depleted transplantation in children. Researchers prepared the TCRbeta library using unique molecular identifiers, the study reports. MiXCR was run by TCRdb on the PCR reads, yielding one entry per CDR3 protein. The sample shows approximately 230,000 distinct CDR3 sequences, 20% to 30% of them seen only once. Study-level results: The main origin of T-cell counts and diversity one year after transplant was newly produced T cells. Expanded graft clones numbering several hundred reportedly gave rise to alpha-beta T cells about two months after transplant. Surviving recipient cells, namely T cells and thymic progenitors, were the source of high day-60 TCRbeta diversity in some patients.

The chain couples TRBV7-2 to TRBJ2-7; TRBD1 matches 8 bases. The source of this sequence is a female patient aged 2 to 10 who had a stem cell transplant for congenital amegakaryocytic thrombocytopenia, so the T cells may come from the graft donor. Specimen: PBMCs, mostly from graft donor cells, collected 360 days after TCRalphabeta/CD19-depleted stem cell transplant. As DNA, the CDR3 is TGTGCCAGCAGCTTAGACAGGACAGGGAACGAGCAGTACTTC. It translates to CASSLDRTGNEQYF.